The entry that follows covers one T cell receptor beta chain sequence. These data come from a study of blood T cell repertoires in COVID-19. Turning to the study itself: Acute-phase and convalescent COVID-19 samples originated in the United States, Italy and Spain.

Some clones are missing from TCRdb's copy, which holds only in-frame ones; the method was immunoSEQ multiplex PCR. Of over 60,000 clones listed, about 88% were seen once; the top ten hold roughly 1%. Germline V lookup: CDR1 SGHRS, CDR2 YFSETQ. This CDR3 has 12 residues. Trimming stripped 7 bases from V and 7 bases from J, with 12 bases between. The chain employs TRBV5-1 and TRBJ2-4; D may be TRBD2 (5 bases). The sequencing sample was made of peripheral blood. The source of this sequence is a man in his 70s with acute or convalescent COVID-19. CDR3 in amino acids: CASLGGENIQYF. CDR3 sequence (DNA): TGCGCCAGCCTTGGTGGGGAGAACATTCAGTACTTC.